These 31 T cell receptor beta chains were all obtained from the same sample, sequenced in a study of T cell repertoires in cytomegalovirus infection (dated by TCRdb to about 2019). Sequencing took place on an Illumina HiSeq 1500. The public reads were quality trimmed at Q25 with fastp and then assembled into clones with MiXCR by TCRdb, keeping productive beta chains. Rows with one shared CDR3 protein collapse into an entry with the most common genes and DNA. The sample contains 450,000 to 650,000 distinct CDR3 sequences, 26% of them found a single time. Around 14% of the sample is in the top ten clones. Sequencing used PBMCs. The receptors here all came from a human donor in good health (CMV status not recorded). Some clones in this sample may be carry-over from other donors' samples.

This clonotype has at least ten counts. This chain links TRBV7-2 with TRBJ1-2; D gene ambiguous. Germline V gives CDR1 SGHTA, CDR2 FQGNSA. Deletions cut 0 bases from V and 5 bases from J, with 7 bases between. The CDR3 is made up of 13 amino acids. The CDR3 sequence: CASSLARVYGYTF. CDR3 coding DNA: TGTGCCAGCAGCTTAGCGCGCGTGTATGGCTACACCTTC. The complete variable domain, with remaining parts taken from reference TRBV7-2 and TRBJ1-2, reads GAGVSQSPSNKVTEKGKDVELRCDPISGHTALYWYRQSLGQGLEFLIYFQGNSAPDKSGLPSDRFSAERTGGSVSTLTIQRTQQEDSAVYLCASSLARVYGYTFGSGTRLTVV.

The chain recombines TRBV30 with TRBJ2-2; 11 bases are shared with TRBD2. With V trimmed by 2 bases and J by 3 bases, 11 bases remained unmatched. CDR3 size: 18 residues. Germline loops: CDR1 GTSNPN, CDR2 SVGIG (reference sequence). CDR3 bases: TGTGCCTGGAGTCCGATACCGGGACTAGCGGAATACACCGGGGAGCTGTTTTTT. Its translation: CAWSPIPGLAEYTGELFF.

This clonotype was counted between two and nine times. J is TRBJ2-1 and V is TRBV4-1; the match to TRBD2 covers 7 bases. CDR3 size: 17 residues. V lost 1 base, J lost 0 bases, and 6 bases stayed unmatched. The germline V gene has CDR1 MGHRA and CDR2 YSYEKL. CDR3 sequence reads: CASSQASGPGSYNEQFF. The DNA of the CDR3 is TGCGCCAGCAGCCAAGCTAGCGGACCTGGCTCCTACAATGAGCAGTTCTTC.

Many counts were recorded for this clonotype. The V gene is TRBV7-2, the J gene TRBJ2-1; D is unresolved. The CDR3 extends over 13 amino acids. Germline CDR1 SGHTA, CDR2 FQGNSA. The V end lost 5 bases, the J end lost 4 bases, and 9 bases lay between the germline ends. DNA for the CDR3: TGTGCCAGCAGCCCTGACAAATACAATGAGCAGTTCTTC. Protein: CASSPDKYNEQFF.

This chain uses TRBV30 with TRBJ1-2, with a tentative D call TRBD1 (5 bases). V was trimmed by 2 bases and J by 8 bases, leaving 18 bases between them. Looked up from germline, CDR1 is GTSNPN and CDR2 is SVGIG (reference sequence). The CDR3 runs 14 residues. CDR3 sequence reads: CAWSPRRGRGGYTF. In DNA, the CDR3 is TGTGCCTGGAGTCCACGGAGGGGAAGAGGAGGCTACACCTTC.

This clonotype was seen more than once but under ten times. The DNA for the CDR3 is TGTGCCAGCACAGACAGGTTCGGGAAACTGTTTTTT. Encoded protein: CASTDRFGKLFF. The chain carries TRBV28 and TRBJ1-4, with D perhaps matching TRBD1 (6 bases). This CDR3 spans 12 amino acids. CDR1 and CDR2 (germline): MDHEN, SYDVKM. V shed 7 bases and J shed 11 bases, with 14 bases lying between them. The full variable domain, with the rest looked up from reference TRBV28 and TRBJ1-4, is DVKVTQSSRYLVKRTGEKVFLECVQDMDHENMFWYRQDPGLGLRLIYFSYDVKMKEKGDIPEGYSVSREKKERFSLILESASTNQTSMYLCASTDRFGKLFFGSGTQLSVL.

The chain couples TRBV6-5 to TRBJ2-1; 13 positions match TRBD2. V trimming: 5 bases; J trimming: 15 bases; junction bases outside the gene matches: 16. Germline V gives CDR1 MNHEY, CDR2 SVGAGI. This CDR3 is built from 16 residues. The CDR3 DNA follows: TGTGCCAGCAGTCATCGGACTAGCGGGAGTAGCCTCGATCGGTTCTTC. This sequence encodes CASSHRTSGSSLDRFF.

This clonotype was counted a few times. The rearrangement links TRBV12-3 or TRBV12-4 to TRBJ1-1, with D unresolved. The CDR3 extends over 15 amino acids. The V and J ends lost 6 bases and 6 bases respectively, with 20 bases between them. In DNA, the CDR3 is TGTGCCAGCAGACTAGGACCGGGCCCCTCCGCTGAAGCTTTCTTT. Encoded protein: CASRLGPGPSAEAFF.

This clonotype was seen a few times. This rearrangement joins TRBV2 to TRBJ1-1, with D possibly matching TRBD1 (6 bases). Germline values: CDR1 SNHLY, CDR2 FYNNEI. CDR3 length equals 13 residues. Trimming cost V 6 bases and J 1 base, with 9 bases left between them. DNA for the CDR3: TGTGCCAGCAGCCGGGACAAGAACACTGAAGCTTTCTTT. Protein product: CASSRDKNTEAFF.

This clonotype was found a few times. The rearrangement joins TRBV28 to TRBJ1-6; TRBD1 is a possible D gene (6 bases). The CDR3 contains 15 residues. Germline CDR1 MDHEN, CDR2 SYDVKM. V lost 5 bases and J 11 bases, leaving 19 bases between the germline ends. This CDR3 reads CASSASGTFTAPLHF. CDR3 nucleotides: TGTGCCAGCAGTGCCTCCGGGACATTCACGGCACCCCTCCACTTT. The full variable domain, completed using reference TRBV28 and TRBJ1-6, is DVKVTQSSRYLVKRTGEKVFLECVQDMDHENMFWYRQDPGLGLRLIYFSYDVKMKEKGDIPEGYSVSREKKERFSLILESASTNQTSMYLCASSASGTFTAPLHFGNGTRLTVT.

This clonotype was observed a few times. This chain uses TRBV7-8 with TRBJ2-1; a weak D match, TRBD2 (5 bases). V gave up 7 bases and J gave up 5 bases, with 12 bases separating them. Looked up from germline, CDR1 is SGHVS and CDR2 is FQNEAQ. The CDR3 contains 13 residues. CDR3 nucleotides: TGTGCCAGCATCCCGGAGGCGGACAATGAGCAGTTCTTC. It encodes CASIPEADNEQFF. Complete variable domain (other parts from reference TRBV7-8 and TRBJ2-1): GAGVSQSPRYKVAKRGQDVALRCDPISGHVSLFWYQQALGQGPEFLTYFQNEAQLDKSGLPSDRFFAERPEGSVSTLKIQRTQQEDSAVYLCASIPEADNEQFFGPGTRLTVL.

This clonotype was found many times. The chain carries TRBV7-9 and TRBJ1-1, with 9 positions matching TRBD1. The CDR3 covers 16 residues. Per the germline V gene, CDR1 is SEHNR and CDR2 is FQNEAQ (reference sequence). V shed 4 bases, J shed 5 bases, and the junction held 11 bases outside the gene matches. The CDR3 DNA is TGTGCCAGCAGCTCACCGTGGGGACAGGGTTCGACTGAAGCTTTCTTT. This codes for CASSSPWGQGSTEAFF.

This clonotype was counted ten times or more. This chain joins TRBV7-6 and TRBJ2-7, with D unclear. V lost 1 base to trimming and J lost 3 bases, with 7 bases between them. CDR3 length: 13 amino acids. Germline V gene sequence: CDR1 SGHVS, CDR2 FNYEAQ. CDR3 DNA sequence: TGTGCCAGCAGCTTAGGGCAGCACTACGAGCAGTACTTC. As protein: CASSLGQHYEQYF.

This clonotype came up many times. V gene TRBV7-3 combines with J gene TRBJ2-3, with TRBD2 identical over 8 bases. CDR1 and CDR2 from the germline V gene are SGHTA and FQGTGA. V lost 2 bases to trimming and J lost 2 bases; unmatched junction nucleotides: 6. The CDR3 runs to 16 residues. The CDR3 loop is CASSLGTGGPTDTQYF. CDR3 DNA sequence: TGTGCCAGCAGCTTAGGCACGGGGGGGCCCACAGATACGCAGTATTTT.

This clonotype has at least ten counts. The genes are TRBV7-2 and TRBJ2-4; the D is unclear. Germline CDR1 SGHTA, CDR2 FQGNSA. V dropped 1 base and J dropped 0 bases, with 10 bases sitting between them. CDR3 length equals 16 residues. The CDR3 loop reads CASSLGFRLAKNIQYF. DNA of the CDR3: TGTGCCAGCAGCTTAGGTTTTCGCTTAGCCAAAAACATTCAGTACTTC.

There are many counts of this clonotype. This sequence joins TRBV7-2 and TRBJ1-2; no reliable D call. V lost 5 bases to trimming and J lost 0 bases, with 13 bases between them. Germline V gives CDR1 SGHTA, CDR2 FQGNSA. The CDR3 is 15 amino acids. The CDR3 is CASSTRRRPNYGYTF. CDR3 DNA: TGTGCCAGCAGCACCCGACGCAGACCTAACTATGGCTACACCTTC.

The chain combines TRBV9 with TRBJ2-6, with D possibly matching TRBD1 (5 bases). CDR1 SGDLS and CDR2 YYNGEE come from the germline V gene. This CDR3 spans 15 amino acids. V was cut by 0 bases and J by 1 base, with 5 bases left in between. Here the CDR3 reads CASSVAGSGANVLTF. The DNA of the CDR3 is TGTGCCAGCAGCGTAGCAGGGTCTGGGGCCAACGTCCTGACTTTC.

The chain carries TRBV5-4 and TRBJ1-6; D call uncertain. The germline V gene encodes CDR1 SGHNT and CDR2 YYREEE (reference sequence). The CDR3 covers 14 residues. V shed 0 bases and J shed 7 bases, with 8 bases lying between them. The CDR3 sequence is CASSLVGNNSPLHF. The CDR3 DNA sequence: TGTGCCAGCAGCTTGGTAGGGAACAATTCACCCCTCCACTTT.

In DNA form, the CDR3 reads TGCAGTGCTAGGACGACATCGACCCAGACCCAGTACTTC. It yields the protein CSARTTSTQTQYF. The rearrangement uses TRBV20-1 and TRBJ2-5; no clear D. This CDR3 comprises 13 residues. Germline values: CDR1 DFQATT, CDR2 SNEGSKA (reference sequence). V dropped 3 bases and J dropped 6 bases, with 14 bases sitting between them.

This clonotype was found many times. The V and J genes are TRBV7-2 and TRBJ1-4, with TRBD1 as a possible D gene (5 bases). The CDR3 sequence is 13 residues long. Trimming left V 4 bases short and J 7 bases short, with 10 bases between. In germline, CDR1 is SGHTA, CDR2 FQGNSA. The CDR3 loop reads CASSSEQVEKLFF. The CDR3 nucleotides read TGTGCCAGCAGCTCCGAACAGGTTGAAAAACTGTTTTTT.

This clonotype occurred a few times. This chain joins TRBV12-3 or TRBV12-4 and TRBJ1-5; D ambiguous. The CDR3 has 16 amino acids. V lost 5 bases to trimming and J lost 0 bases, with 14 bases between them. As DNA, the CDR3 is TGTGCCAGCAGTCCCCCTGGATTAAATAGCAATCAGCCCCAGCATTTT. Protein sequence: CASSPPGLNSNQPQHF.

This clonotype was counted a few times. The genes are TRBV27 and TRBJ2-7, with 7 positions matching TRBD1. After removal of 6 bases from V and 1 base from J, the junction contained 12 bases not matched to a gene. CDR1 and CDR2 from the germline V gene are MNHEY and SMNVEV (reference sequence). The CDR3 has 16 amino acids. Here the CDR3 reads CASRSPRDRESYEQYF. The CDR3 region has the DNA TGTGCCAGCAGGTCGCCCCGGGACAGAGAGTCCTACGAGCAGTACTTC.

There are many counts of this clonotype. The chain is built from TRBV7-6 and TRBJ2-5; 7 nucleotides agree with TRBD2. The germline gives CDR1 SGHVS, CDR2 FNYEAQ. The CDR3 totals 14 residues. The J segment lost 5 bases and the V segment lost 5 bases, leaving 8 bases of the junction unmatched. CDR3 coding DNA: TGTGCCAGCAGCGCGACTAGCCTTGGTGAGACCCAGTACTTC. As protein: CASSATSLGETQYF.

The J gene is TRBJ1-2, the V gene TRBV7-9; perhaps TRBD1 as D (5 bases). The CDR3 extends over 14 amino acids. Germline V gene data show CDR1 as SEHNR and CDR2 as FQNEAQ (reference sequence). V lost 5 bases, J lost 4 bases, and 14 bases lay in between. The CDR3 region is CASSGGNSFYGYTF. The CDR3 DNA sequence: TGTGCCAGCAGCGGGGGAAACTCGTTCTATGGCTACACCTTC. Full variable domain (rest looked up from reference TRBV7-9 and TRBJ1-2): DTGVSQNPRHKITKRGQNVTFRCDPISEHNRLYWYRQTLGQGPEFLTYFQNEAQLEKSRLLSDRFSAERPKGSFSTLEIQRTEQGDSAMYLCASSGGNSFYGYTFGSGTRLTVV.

The rearrangement uses TRBV12-3 or TRBV12-4 and TRBJ2-2; D gene uncertain. CDR3 size: 14 residues. Trimming stripped 2 bases from V and 1 base from J, with 5 bases between. CDR3 in amino acids: CASSLPGNTGELFF. The CDR3 DNA reads as TGTGCCAGCAGTTTACCGGGGAACACCGGGGAGCTGTTTTTT.

This chain connects TRBV18 to TRBJ2-3, with TRBD2 matching over 8 bases. J gave up 4 bases and V 2 bases, and 5 bases lay outside the gene matches. The CDR3 sequence is 15 residues long. Germline-derived CDR1 and CDR2 are KGHSH and LQKENI. This CDR3 is CASSPMAGGSDTQYF. In DNA form, the CDR3 reads TGTGCCAGCTCACCAATGGCGGGAGGCTCAGATACGCAGTATTTT. Using reference TRBV18 and TRBJ2-3 for the parts outside the CDR3, the full variable domain is NAGVMQNPRHLVRRRGQEARLRCSPMKGHSHVYWYRQLPEEGLKFMVYLQKENIIDESGMPKERFSAEFPKEGPSILRIQQVVRGDSAAYFCASSPMAGGSDTQYFGPGTRLTVL.

V usage is TRBV18 and J usage is TRBJ2-1; 7 bases match TRBD1. J lost 6 bases, V lost 4 bases, and 9 bases had no gene match. Germline CDR1 is KGHSH and CDR2 is LQKENI. The CDR3 covers 15 residues. The CDR3 reads CASSLRDRASNEQFF. The DNA of the CDR3 is TGTGCCAGCTCACTCCGGGACAGAGCGTCCAATGAGCAGTTCTTC. The full variable domain, in which reference TRBV18 and TRBJ2-1 provide the parts outside the CDR3, is NAGVMQNPRHLVRRRGQEARLRCSPMKGHSHVYWYRQLPEEGLKFMVYLQKENIIDESGMPKERFSAEFPKEGPSILRIQQVVRGDSAAYFCASSLRDRASNEQFFGPGTRLTVL.

This clonotype was seen a handful of times. The V gene is TRBV20-1, the J gene TRBJ2-1, with D perhaps assigned TRBD1 or TRBD2 (5 bases each). V was trimmed by 1 base and J by 4 bases, leaving 17 bases between them. The CDR3 loop spans 16 amino acids. Germline CDR1 is DFQATT and CDR2 is SNEGSKA (reference sequence). CDR3 in amino acids: CSARGELGRRYNEQFF. The CDR3 region has the DNA TGCAGTGCTAGAGGGGAGTTGGGGCGGCGGTACAATGAGCAGTTCTTC.

The V and J genes are TRBV24-1 and TRBJ1-2; 7 nucleotides align to TRBD1. CDR1 KGHDR and CDR2 SFDVKD come from the germline V gene. The CDR3 has 12 residues. The V segment lost 9 bases and the J segment 8 bases; nucleotides outside the gene matches: 8. CDR3 sequence (DNA): TGTGCCACCGAGGGGCAGGGGGGAGGCTACACCTTC. Translation gives CATEGQGGGYTF.

This clonotype was seen many times. V gene TRBV12-3 or TRBV12-4 combines with J gene TRBJ2-1, with D possibly TRBD2 on 6 matching bases. Trimming stripped 3 bases from V and 7 bases from J, with 10 bases between. The CDR3 extends over 13 amino acids. The CDR3 sequence: CASSLRAGNEQFF. As DNA, the CDR3 is TGTGCCAGCAGTTTGCGGGCGGGGAATGAGCAGTTCTTC.

The V gene is TRBV6-2 or TRBV6-3, the J gene TRBJ2-7; D is unclear. The V gene lost 6 bases and the J gene lost 5 bases, with 11 bases spanning the gap. CDR1 and CDR2 from the germline V gene are MNHEY and SVGEGT. CDR3 length: 12 residues. This chain's CDR3 is CASSMSVHEQYV. The CDR3 DNA reads as TGTGCCAGCAGCATGAGTGTACACGAGCAGTACGTC.